Sequencing of this T cell receptor beta chain was carried out in a study of T cell changes during pregnancy in multiple sclerosis. This table comes from immunoSEQ multiplex PCR, and its TCRdb copy is limited to in-frame clones, with some not included. Altogether tens of thousands of clones are present, roughly 91% being singletons, with the ten largest covering 1%. The CDR3 covers 16 residues. With 4 bases clipped from V and 4 bases from J, the junction kept 6 bases outside the gene matches. Germline assignment: CDR1 SGHAT and CDR2 FQNNGV. The chain combines TRBV11-2 with TRBJ2-2; 10 bases fit TRBD1. The source was peripheral blood, collected in the first trimester of pregnancy. The origin of this receptor is a female donor with multiple sclerosis, enrolled in a pregnancy study. CDR3 nucleotide sequence: TGTGCCAGCAGCTCACAGACAGGGGGCAGCACCGGGGAGCTGTTTTTT. It codes for CASSSQTGGSTGELFF.